The TCR beta chain described here comes from a study of shared clonotypes between healthy human individuals. Broader study findings: It was the non-shared clonotypes that had lower generation probabilities than clonotypes shared by all four donors.

This clone showed up just once. Its antigen is currently unknown. V lost 4 bases and J lost 6, with 20 bases in between. The CDR3 runs 15 residues. Germline-derived CDR1 and CDR2 are SGHRS and YFSETQ. Repertoires were generated with immunoSEQ multiplex PCR, while TCRdb's copy carries only in-frame clones and drops some. This table has around 1,000,000 clones, 60% to 85% appearing once. This chain uses TRBV5-1 with TRBJ2-7; tentatively, D is TRBD1 (6 bases). The sequence came from a young man in good health. Some clones in this sample may be carry-over from other donors' samples. The specimen sequenced was memory CD4+ T cells from PBMCs. Indicated subset: CD45RA-negative fraction. CDR3 nucleotides: TGCGCCAGCAGCCCGGGACACGCCAAGCCCGGCGAGCAGTACTTC. Translation gives CASSPGHAKPGEQYF.